Listed below are T cell receptor beta chains from one sample, sequenced in a study of PD-1 and CTLA-4 blockade in melanoma. The method was immunoSEQ multiplex PCR; TCRdb's version includes in-frame clones alone and lacks a portion of them. The sample lists 25,000 to 30,000 clones, 70% to 90% occurring once. This sample comprised CD8+ T cells from peripheral blood, obtained before anti-PD-1 treatment. The source is a human donor with melanoma. The CDR3 runs from the conserved cysteine through the conserved F or W. Each record gives: J gene, V gene, D gene, clone size, CDR3 DNA, CDR3 protein. The D gene is left open where the match is weak. A clone size is listed for some rows: how often the clone was seen (once, few, many), or a class if it is expanded.

>TRBJ1-1|TRBV6-5|-|-
TGTGCCAGCGGGGTGAGTCCGGGGAGTGAAGCTTTCTTT
CASGVSPGSEAFF
>TRBJ2-2|TRBV27|-|-
TGTGCCAGCGCCGGGGCTGAAAACACCGGGGAGCTGTTTTTT
CASAGAENTGELFF
>TRBJ1-2|TRBV18|-|-
TGTGCCAGCTCATCCTCCGGGACGGATCGCTATGGCTACACCTTC
CASSSSGTDRYGYTF
>TRBJ2-2|TRBV7-6|TRBD1|-
TGTGCCAGCAGCCTAACACAGGGGGATGTGAACGGGGAGCTGTTTTTT
CASSLTQGDVNGELFF
>TRBJ2-7|TRBV6-5|-|-
TGTGCCAGCAGTCCCCAGAGTGGAATTTACGAGCAGTACTTC
CASSPQSGIYEQYF
>TRBJ2-7|TRBV14|TRBD1|-
TGTGCCAGCAGCTGGACAGGGGGCGACGAGCAGTACTTC
CASSWTGGDEQYF
>TRBJ1-1|TRBV19|-|-
TGTGCCAGTAGTATAGACAGCTTGAGTACTGAAGCTTTCTTT
CASSIDSLSTEAFF
>TRBJ2-7|TRBV27|-|few
TGTGCCAGCAGCCGCCGGGAGGGGGCATCCCTCTACGAGCAGTACTTC
CASSRREGASLYEQYF
>TRBJ1-2|TRBV10-2|-|few
TGCGCCAGCAGAGATGGGATAGGCTACACCTTC
CASRDGIGYTF
>TRBJ2-5|TRBV24-1|-|once
TGTGCCACCAGTGATTCCAGTAGTCTGGAGACCCAGTACTTC
CATSDSSSLETQYF
>TRBJ2-3|TRBV7-2|-|-
TGTGCCAGCGACTCTACCACAGATACGCAGTATTTT
CASDSTTDTQYF
>TRBJ1-1|TRBV3-1/TRBV3-2|-|-
TGTGCCAGCAGCCTAGGGGAGTTGAACACTGAAGCTTTCTTT
CASSLGELNTEAFF
>TRBJ1-2|TRBV19|-|-
TGTGCCAGTAGTGGTCCAACCCCCGGGCGCAACTATGGCTACACCTTC
CASSGPTPGRNYGYTF
>TRBJ2-7|TRBV4-1|-|-
TGCGCCAGCAGTCCTACAGGGACTGTAGAGCAGTACTTC
CASSPTGTVEQYF
>TRBJ2-5|TRBV24-1|-|-
TGTGCCACCAGTGATTTCGTTTCTCAGGGTGAGACAGAGACCCAGTACTTC
CATSDFVSQGETETQYF
>TRBJ2-1|TRBV12-3/TRBV12-4|-|-
TGTGCCAGCAGTTTAAGAAATGAGCAGTTCTTC
CASSLRNEQFF
>TRBJ2-3|TRBV13|-|-
TGTGCCAGCAGCCCGTCCCTCCCAGATACGCAGTATTTT
CASSPSLPDTQYF
>TRBJ2-7|TRBV7-9|-|-
TGTGCCAGCAGCCCCAGCACGGGCTGGCAGGGCGAGCGACTCTACGAGCAGTACTTC
CASSPSTGWQGERLYEQYF
>TRBJ2-7|TRBV2|TRBD2|-
TGTGCCAGCAGGGAAACGAGGGGACTAGCGGGAGACTACGAGCAGTACTTC
CASRETRGLAGDYEQYF
>TRBJ2-3|TRBV19|TRBD2|few
TGTGCCAGTAGTATAGGCGGGACTAGCGGGACAGATACGCAGTATTTT
CASSIGGTSGTDTQYF
>TRBJ2-7|TRBV6-5|TRBD2|-
TGTGCCGTAACGCCGGCGGGAGGCTCCTACGAGCAGTACTTC
CAVTPAGGSYEQYF
>TRBJ2-7|TRBV30|-|-
TGTGCCTGGGGATGGCAGGTTACCTACGAGCAGTACTTC
CAWGWQVTYEQYF
>TRBJ1-2|TRBV3-1/TRBV3-2|-|-
TGTGCCAGCAGCCCCGCAGGGGATATGTCCCGGATGCACTATGGCTACACCTTC
CASSPAGDMSRMHYGYTF
>TRBJ1-1|TRBV30|TRBD1|-
TGTGCCGGCCCCGGAGGGGGCCCCACTGAAGCTTTCTTT
CAGPGGGPTEAFF
>TRBJ2-2|TRBV19|-|-
TGTGCCAGTAGTGAGGGGGTAAGGACCGGGGAGCTGTTTTTT
CASSEGVRTGELFF
>TRBJ2-1|TRBV18|TRBD2|-
TGTGCCAGCTCATCTAGCGGGAACATCTACAATGAGCAGTTCTTC
CASSSSGNIYNEQFF
>TRBJ2-1|TRBV7-9|TRBD2|once
TGTGCCAGCAGCCAACTAGCGGGAGGGGGAGATGAGCAGTTCTTC
CASSQLAGGGDEQFF
>TRBJ1-5|TRBV5-1|-|few
TGCGCCAGCAGCTCGGGGGCCAATCAGCCCCAGCATTTT
CASSSGANQPQHF
>TRBJ1-2|TRBV11-3|-|-
TGTGCCAGCAGCTCACGTTGGGGCCACCAGCCGTATGGCTACACCTTC
CASSSRWGHQPYGYTF
>TRBJ1-5|TRBV2|-|-
TGTGCCAGCAGTGAAGTTAATTGGGGCAATCAGCCCCAGCATTTT
CASSEVNWGNQPQHF
>TRBJ1-3|TRBV18|-|once
TGTGCCAGCTCACCTTGGGGGGACTCTGGAAACACCATATATTTT
CASSPWGDSGNTIYF
>TRBJ2-1|TRBV2|TRBD2|-
TGTGCCACTTGGACTAGCGGGAGAGGGAATGAGCAGTTCTTC
CATWTSGRGNEQFF
>TRBJ2-2|TRBV6-5|-|-
TGTGCCAGCAGTTACTCCAACACCGGGGAGCTGTTTTTT
CASSYSNTGELFF
>TRBJ2-1|TRBV28|TRBD2|-
TGTGCCAGCAGTCAACAAGGGACTAGCGCCCACTACAATGAGCAGTTCTTC
CASSQQGTSAHYNEQFF
>TRBJ1-1|TRBV6-5|-|-
TGTGCCAGCAGTCCCCCCCGCCTCACTGAAGCTTTCTTT
CASSPPRLTEAFF